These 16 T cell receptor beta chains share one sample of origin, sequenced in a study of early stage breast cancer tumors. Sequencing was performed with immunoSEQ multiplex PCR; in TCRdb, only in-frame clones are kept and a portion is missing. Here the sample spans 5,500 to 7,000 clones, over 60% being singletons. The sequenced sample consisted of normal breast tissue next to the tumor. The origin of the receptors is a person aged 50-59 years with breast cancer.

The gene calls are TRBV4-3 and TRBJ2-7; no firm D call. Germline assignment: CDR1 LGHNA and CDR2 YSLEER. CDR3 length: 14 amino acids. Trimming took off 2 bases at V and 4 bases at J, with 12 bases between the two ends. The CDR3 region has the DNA TGCGCCAGCAGCCAAACCTTGTACGGGTACGAGCAGTACTTC. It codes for CASSQTLYGYEQYF.

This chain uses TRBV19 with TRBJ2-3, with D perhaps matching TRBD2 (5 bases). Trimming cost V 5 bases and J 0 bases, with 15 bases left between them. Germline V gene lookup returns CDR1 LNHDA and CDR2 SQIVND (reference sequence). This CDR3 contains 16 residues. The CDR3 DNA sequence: TGTGCCAGTAGTCCTCGAGGCGGGCTAAGCACAGATACGCAGTATTTT. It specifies CASSPRGGLSTDTQYF.

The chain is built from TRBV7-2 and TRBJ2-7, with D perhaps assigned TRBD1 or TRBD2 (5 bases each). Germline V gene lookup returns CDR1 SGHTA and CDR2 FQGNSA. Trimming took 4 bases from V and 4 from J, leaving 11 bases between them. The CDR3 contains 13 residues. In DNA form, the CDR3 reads TGTGCCAGCAGCTGGGGGATCACTTACGAGCAGTACTTC. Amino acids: CASSWGITYEQYF.

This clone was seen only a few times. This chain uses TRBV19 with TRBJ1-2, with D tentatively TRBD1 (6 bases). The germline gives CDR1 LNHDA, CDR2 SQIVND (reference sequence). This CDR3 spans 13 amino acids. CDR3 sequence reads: CAATGQDLYGYTF. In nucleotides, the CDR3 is TGTGCAGCCACAGGGCAGGATCTCTATGGCTACACCTTC.

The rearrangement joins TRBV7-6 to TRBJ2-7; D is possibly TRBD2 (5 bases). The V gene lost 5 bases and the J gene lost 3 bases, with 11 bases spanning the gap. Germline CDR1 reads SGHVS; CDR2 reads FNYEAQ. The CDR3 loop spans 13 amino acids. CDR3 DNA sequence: TGTGCCAGCAGCGCATTCGGGAACTACGAGCAGTACTTC. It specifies CASSAFGNYEQYF. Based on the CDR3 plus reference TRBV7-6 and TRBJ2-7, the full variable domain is GAGVSQSPRYKVTKRGQDVALRCDPISGHVSLYWYRQALGQGPEFLTYFNYEAQQDKSGLPNDRFSAERPEGSISTLTIQRTEQRDSAMYRCASSAFGNYEQYFGPGTRLTVT.

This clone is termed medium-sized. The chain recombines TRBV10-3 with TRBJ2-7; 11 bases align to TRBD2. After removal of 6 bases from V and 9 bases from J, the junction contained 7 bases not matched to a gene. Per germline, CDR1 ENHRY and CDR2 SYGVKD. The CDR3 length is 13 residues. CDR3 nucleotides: TGTGCCATCAGACGCCTAGCGGGAGGTCCGCAGTACTTC. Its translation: CAIRRLAGGPQYF.

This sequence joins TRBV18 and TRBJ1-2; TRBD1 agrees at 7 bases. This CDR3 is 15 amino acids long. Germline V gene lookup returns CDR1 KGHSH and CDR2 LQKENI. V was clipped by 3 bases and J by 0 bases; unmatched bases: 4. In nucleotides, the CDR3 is TGTGCCAGCTCACCGGGGACAGAAGCTAACTATGGCTACACCTTC. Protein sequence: CASSPGTEANYGYTF.

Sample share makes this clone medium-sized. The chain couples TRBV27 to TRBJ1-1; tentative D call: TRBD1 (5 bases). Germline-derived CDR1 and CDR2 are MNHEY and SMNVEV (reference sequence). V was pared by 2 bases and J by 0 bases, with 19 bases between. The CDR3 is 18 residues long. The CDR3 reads CASSLGRVNSRMNTEAFF. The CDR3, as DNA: TGTGCCAGCAGTTTAGGCAGGGTAAATAGTCGAATGAACACTGAAGCTTTCTTT.

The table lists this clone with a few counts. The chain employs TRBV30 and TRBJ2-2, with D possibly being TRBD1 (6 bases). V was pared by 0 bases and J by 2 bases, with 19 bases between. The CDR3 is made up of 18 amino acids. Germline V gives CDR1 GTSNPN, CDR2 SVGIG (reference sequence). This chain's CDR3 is CAWSVRASGTTNTGELFF. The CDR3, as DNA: TGTGCCTGGAGTGTGCGCGCTTCCGGGACAACTAACACCGGGGAGCTGTTTTTT.

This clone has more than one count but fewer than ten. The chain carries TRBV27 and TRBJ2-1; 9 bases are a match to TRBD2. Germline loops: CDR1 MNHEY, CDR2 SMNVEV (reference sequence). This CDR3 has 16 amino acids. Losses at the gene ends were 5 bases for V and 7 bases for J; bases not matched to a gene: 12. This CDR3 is CASSPEVAGAANEQFF. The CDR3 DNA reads TGTGCCAGCAGTCCGGAGGTAGCGGGAGCGGCGAATGAGCAGTTCTTC.

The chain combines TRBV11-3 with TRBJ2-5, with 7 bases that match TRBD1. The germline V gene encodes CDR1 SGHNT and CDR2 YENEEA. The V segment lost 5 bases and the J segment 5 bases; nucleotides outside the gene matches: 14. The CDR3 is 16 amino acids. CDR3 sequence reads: CASSPQRAGGIETQYF. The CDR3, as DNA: TGTGCCAGCAGCCCCCAACGGGCAGGGGGTATCGAGACCCAGTACTTC.

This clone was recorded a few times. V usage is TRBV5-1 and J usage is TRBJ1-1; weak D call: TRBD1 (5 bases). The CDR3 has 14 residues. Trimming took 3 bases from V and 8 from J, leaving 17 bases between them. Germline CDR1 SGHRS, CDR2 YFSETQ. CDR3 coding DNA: TGCGCCAGCAGCTCCGACAGTACGAGTTTGGAAGCTTTCTTT. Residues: CASSSDSTSLEAFF.

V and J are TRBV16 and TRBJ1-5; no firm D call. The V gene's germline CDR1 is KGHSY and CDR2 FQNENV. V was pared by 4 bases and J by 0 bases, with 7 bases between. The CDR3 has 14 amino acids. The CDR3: CASSLLNSNQPQHF. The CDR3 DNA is TGTGCCAGCAGCCTACTCAATAGCAATCAGCCCCAGCATTTT.

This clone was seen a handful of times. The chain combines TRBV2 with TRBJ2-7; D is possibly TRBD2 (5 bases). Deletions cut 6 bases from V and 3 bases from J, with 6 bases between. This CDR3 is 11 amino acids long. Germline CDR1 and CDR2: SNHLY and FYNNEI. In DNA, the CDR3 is TGTGCCAGCAGCGACTACTACGAGCAGTACTTC. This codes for CASSDYYEQYF.

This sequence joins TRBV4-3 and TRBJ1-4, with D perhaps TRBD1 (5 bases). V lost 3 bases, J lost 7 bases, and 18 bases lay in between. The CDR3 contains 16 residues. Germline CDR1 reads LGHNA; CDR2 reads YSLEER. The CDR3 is CASSQSFRQGGEKLFF. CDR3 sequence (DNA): TGCGCCAGCAGCCAGTCTTTTCGGCAGGGCGGTGAAAAACTGTTTTTT.

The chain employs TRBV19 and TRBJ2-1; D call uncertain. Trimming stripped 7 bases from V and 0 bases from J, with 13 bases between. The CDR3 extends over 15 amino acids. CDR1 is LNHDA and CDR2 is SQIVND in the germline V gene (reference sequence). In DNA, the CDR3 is TGTGCCAGTACCTATAGCAGCAGCTCCTACAATGAGCAGTTCTTC. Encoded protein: CASTYSSSSYNEQFF.